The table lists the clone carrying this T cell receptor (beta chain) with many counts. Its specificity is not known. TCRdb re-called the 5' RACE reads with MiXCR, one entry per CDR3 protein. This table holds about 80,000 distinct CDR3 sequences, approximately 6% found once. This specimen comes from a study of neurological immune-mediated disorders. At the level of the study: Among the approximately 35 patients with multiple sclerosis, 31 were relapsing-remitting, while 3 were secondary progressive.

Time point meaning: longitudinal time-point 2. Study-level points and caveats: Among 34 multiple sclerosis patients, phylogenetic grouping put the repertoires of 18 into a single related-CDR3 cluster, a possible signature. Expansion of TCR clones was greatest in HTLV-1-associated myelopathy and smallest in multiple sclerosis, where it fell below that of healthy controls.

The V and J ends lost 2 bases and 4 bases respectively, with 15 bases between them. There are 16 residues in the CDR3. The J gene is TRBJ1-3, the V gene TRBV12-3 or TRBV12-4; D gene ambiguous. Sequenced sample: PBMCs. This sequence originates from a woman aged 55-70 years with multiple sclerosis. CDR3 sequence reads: CASSLWVAVTGNTIYF. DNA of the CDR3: TGTGCCAGCAGTTTATGGGTGGCAGTAACCGGAAACACCATATATTTT.